This TCR beta chain was captured in a study of blood T cells in healthy people across ages. Study overall: Template switching recovered approximately one barcoded beta molecule for every two T cells. Broader study findings: PBMCs that were unsorted prevented a conclusive naive versus antigen-experienced comparison.

This clonotype was seen a few times. Its cognate antigen is unknown. PCR was performed a second time for 7 to 11 cycles using a sample-barcoded 5' primer and a J-beta primer mix. Through a template-switch adaptor with 12 random nucleotides, each cDNA molecule received a tag. Each CDR3 protein is one row after TCRdb ran MiXCR on the 5' RACE reads. Found here are about 1,600,000 distinct CDR3 sequences, about 40% of them singletons; the top ten hold 7.9%. Sequencing used blood. The sequence derives from a woman younger than 30 in good health.

CDR3 bases: TGTGCCAGCATGGGCTCCTCCTACGAGCAGTACTTC. This translates into CASMGSSYEQYF. The chain employs TRBV6-4 and TRBJ2-7; D is uncertain. The germline V gene encodes CDR1 MRHNA and CDR2 SNTAGT. The V end lost 7 bases, the J end lost 0 bases, and 7 bases lay between the germline ends. The length of the CDR3 is 12 residues.